The rows below give T cell receptor beta chains drawn from one sample of a study of cytomegalovirus exposure and HLA in healthy donors. TCRdb's table, derived via immunoSEQ multiplex PCR, lists solely in-frame clones and lacks some. The sample shows 120,000 or so clones, roughly three quarters of them seen only once. Sequencing input: PBMCs. These receptors came from a man aged 18-30 years in good health and CMV-seronegative. Both conserved end residues are part of each CDR3. Each record gives: V gene, clone size, J gene, D gene, CDR3 protein, CDR3 DNA. D genes are given only for firm matches. Some rows have no size entry. The others give once, few or many, or a class for an expanded clone.

V gene: TRBV7-9
clone size: once
J gene: TRBJ2-1
D gene: TRBD1
CDR3 protein: CASSSRDRAGEQFF
CDR3 DNA: TGTGCCAGCAGCTCGCGAGACAGGGCGGGTGAGCAGTTCTTC

V gene: TRBV5-6
clone size: NA
J gene: TRBJ2-5
D gene: NA
CDR3 protein: CASSSAGIGETQYF
CDR3 DNA: TGTGCCAGCAGCTCGGCCGGGATCGGAGAGACCCAGTACTTC

V gene: TRBV7-3
clone size: NA
J gene: TRBJ2-4
D gene: NA
CDR3 protein: CASSHSGVENIQYF
CDR3 DNA: TGTGCCAGCAGTCATTCGGGAGTCGAAAACATTCAGTACTTC

V gene: TRBV30
clone size: NA
J gene: TRBJ2-7
D gene: NA
CDR3 protein: CAWSHTGGEREQYF
CDR3 DNA: TGTGCCTGGAGTCATACAGGGGGGGAACGCGAGCAGTACTTC

V gene: TRBV7-3
clone size: NA
J gene: TRBJ1-1
D gene: NA
CDR3 protein: CASSLGQGTEAFF
CDR3 DNA: TGTGCCAGCAGCTTAGGCCAGGGCACTGAAGCTTTCTTT

V gene: TRBV27
clone size: once
J gene: TRBJ1-2
D gene: TRBD1
CDR3 protein: CASSLLSGGKLDYGYTF
CDR3 DNA: TGTGCCAGCAGTTTACTTTCAGGGGGCAAGCTAGACTATGGCTACACCTTC

V gene: TRBV19
clone size: NA
J gene: TRBJ1-4
D gene: NA
CDR3 protein: CASSITGANEKLFF
CDR3 DNA: TGTGCCAGTAGTATAACCGGAGCTAATGAAAAACTGTTTTTT

V gene: TRBV2
clone size: NA
J gene: TRBJ2-3
D gene: NA
CDR3 protein: CASRTGSTDTQYF
CDR3 DNA: TGTGCCAGCCGGACTGGCTCCACAGATACGCAGTATTTT

V gene: TRBV7-9
clone size: NA
J gene: TRBJ2-5
D gene: TRBD1
CDR3 protein: CASSRGQSETQYF
CDR3 DNA: TGTGCCAGCAGCCGGGGACAGTCAGAGACCCAGTACTTC

V gene: TRBV5-1
clone size: NA
J gene: TRBJ2-7
D gene: NA
CDR3 protein: CASSWGVRGQDEQYF
CDR3 DNA: TGCGCCAGCAGCTGGGGCGTGCGGGGTCAGGATGAGCAGTACTTC

V gene: TRBV28
clone size: NA
J gene: TRBJ2-7
D gene: TRBD2
CDR3 protein: CASARGGGRIYEQYF
CDR3 DNA: TGTGCCAGTGCGCGGGGCGGGGGAAGAATCTACGAGCAGTACTTC

V gene: TRBV19
clone size: NA
J gene: TRBJ2-7
D gene: TRBD2
CDR3 protein: CASSLTGTSGSYEQYF
CDR3 DNA: TGTGCCAGTAGTTTAACCGGGACTAGCGGGTCCTACGAGCAGTACTTC

V gene: TRBV9
clone size: NA
J gene: TRBJ1-2
D gene: NA
CDR3 protein: CASSAPGVGANYGYTF
CDR3 DNA: TGTGCCAGCAGCGCCCCCGGGGTGGGGGCAAACTATGGCTACACCTTC

V gene: TRBV5-1
clone size: NA
J gene: TRBJ1-1
D gene: TRBD1
CDR3 protein: CASSLLGQGNTEAFF
CDR3 DNA: TGCGCCAGCAGCCTTTTGGGACAGGGGAACACTGAAGCTTTCTTT

V gene: TRBV2
clone size: NA
J gene: TRBJ2-1
D gene: NA
CDR3 protein: CASDGSSYNEQFF
CDR3 DNA: TGTGCCAGCGACGGGAGCTCCTACAATGAGCAGTTCTTC

V gene: TRBV27
clone size: once
J gene: TRBJ1-2
D gene: NA
CDR3 protein: CASSFKGPGYGYTF
CDR3 DNA: TGTGCCAGCAGTTTCAAGGGGCCGGGCTATGGCTACACCTTC

V gene: TRBV21-1
clone size: NA
J gene: TRBJ1-4
D gene: NA
CDR3 protein: CASSKYREGDRELMKVGHLFF
CDR3 DNA: TGTGCCAGCAGCAAATATCGGGAGGGAGACAGAGAGTTAATGAAAGTGGGTCACCTGTTTTTT

V gene: TRBV4-1
clone size: few
J gene: TRBJ1-1
D gene: NA
CDR3 protein: CASSVLDGRGTEAFF
CDR3 DNA: TGCGCCAGCAGCGTCCTAGATGGAAGGGGCACTGAAGCTTTCTTT

V gene: TRBV7-2
clone size: NA
J gene: TRBJ2-3
D gene: NA
CDR3 protein: CASSSSLVSADTQYF
CDR3 DNA: TGTGCCAGCAGCTCCTCACTAGTTTCGGCAGATACGCAGTATTTT

V gene: TRBV30
clone size: few
J gene: TRBJ2-2
D gene: NA
CDR3 protein: CAWSAANTGELFF
CDR3 DNA: TGTGCCTGGAGTGCCGCGAACACCGGGGAGCTGTTTTTT

V gene: TRBV7-3
clone size: NA
J gene: TRBJ2-1
D gene: TRBD2
CDR3 protein: CASSIERGGSNEQFF
CDR3 DNA: TGTGCCAGCAGCATAGAACGGGGGGGCTCCAATGAGCAGTTCTTC

V gene: TRBV7-8
clone size: once
J gene: TRBJ2-7
D gene: NA
CDR3 protein: CASTRSAGNPIYEQYF
CDR3 DNA: TGTGCCAGCACCCGCAGCGCAGGGAACCCAATCTACGAGCAGTACTTC

V gene: TRBV5-5
clone size: NA
J gene: TRBJ1-2
D gene: TRBD1
CDR3 protein: CASSLGLDRGNGYTF
CDR3 DNA: TGTGCCAGCAGCTTGGGACTCGACAGGGGGAATGGCTACACCTTC

V gene: TRBV4-3
clone size: NA
J gene: TRBJ2-7
D gene: NA
CDR3 protein: CASSQDRGSASFYEQYF
CDR3 DNA: TGCGCCAGCAGCCAAGATCGTGGTTCTGCTAGCTTCTACGAGCAGTACTTC

V gene: TRBV5-1
clone size: NA
J gene: TRBJ2-1
D gene: TRBD2
CDR3 protein: CASSLALTSVLNEQFF
CDR3 DNA: TGCGCCAGCAGCTTGGCCCTTACTAGCGTCCTAAATGAGCAGTTCTTC

V gene: TRBV19
clone size: NA
J gene: TRBJ1-5
D gene: NA
CDR3 protein: CASSINPEANQPQHF
CDR3 DNA: TGTGCCAGTAGTATTAATCCCGAGGCGAATCAGCCCCAGCATTTT

V gene: TRBV5-4
clone size: NA
J gene: TRBJ1-1
D gene: TRBD1
CDR3 protein: CASSVRQGPLNTEAFF
CDR3 DNA: TGTGCCAGCAGCGTCAGACAGGGGCCCCTGAACACTGAAGCTTTCTTT

V gene: TRBV18
clone size: NA
J gene: TRBJ1-5
D gene: TRBD1
CDR3 protein: CASSRGTGGNQPQHF
CDR3 DNA: TGTGCCAGCTCCCGTGGGACAGGCGGCAATCAGCCCCAGCATTTT

V gene: TRBV30
clone size: NA
J gene: TRBJ2-3
D gene: TRBD2
CDR3 protein: CAWSFSPTSGSGDTQYF
CDR3 DNA: TGTGCCTGGAGTTTCAGCCCCACTAGCGGGAGTGGTGATACGCAGTATTTT

V gene: TRBV7-8
clone size: NA
J gene: TRBJ1-2
D gene: NA
CDR3 protein: CASSQGQVGREDRGYTF
CDR3 DNA: TGTGCCAGCAGCCAGGGCCAGGTGGGCAGGGAAGATCGTGGCTACACCTTC

V gene: TRBV14
clone size: NA
J gene: TRBJ2-2
D gene: TRBD2
CDR3 protein: CASTTAGTSTTGELFF
CDR3 DNA: TGTGCCAGCACCACCGCCGGGACTAGCACCACCGGGGAGCTGTTTTTT

V gene: TRBV6-5
clone size: NA
J gene: TRBJ1-2
D gene: TRBD1
CDR3 protein: CASSYTGQSNYGYTF
CDR3 DNA: TGTGCCAGCAGTTACACGGGACAGTCTAACTATGGCTACACCTTC

V gene: TRBV19
clone size: NA
J gene: TRBJ1-2
D gene: TRBD1
CDR3 protein: CASSDRGGDGYTF
CDR3 DNA: TGTGCCAGTAGTGACAGGGGGGGTGATGGCTACACCTTC

V gene: TRBV19
clone size: NA
J gene: TRBJ2-1
D gene: NA
CDR3 protein: CASSILGLTNEQFF
CDR3 DNA: TGTGCCAGTAGTATACTTGGACTGACAAATGAGCAGTTCTTC

V gene: TRBV29-1
clone size: NA
J gene: TRBJ1-1
D gene: NA
CDR3 protein: CSVEATQGAEAFF
CDR3 DNA: TGCAGCGTTGAAGCGACCCAAGGGGCTGAAGCTTTCTTT

V gene: TRBV4-2
clone size: NA
J gene: TRBJ1-1
D gene: TRBD1
CDR3 protein: CASSQEYGTGVTEAFF
CDR3 DNA: TGTGCCAGCAGCCAAGAATATGGGACAGGGGTCACTGAAGCTTTCTTT

V gene: TRBV11-2
clone size: NA
J gene: TRBJ1-3
D gene: NA
CDR3 protein: CASSLQGGNTIYF
CDR3 DNA: TGTGCCAGCAGCCTGCAGGGTGGAAACACCATATATTTT